Described below is a single T cell receptor beta chain sequence and its context. The antigen is unknown. Nested PCRs (16 and 9 cycles, two total) were applied to TCRalpha and TCRbeta cDNA. TCRdb re-called the 5' RACE reads; one entry per CDR3 protein, DNA not given. The sample has around 410,000 distinct CDR3 sequences. The data were taken from a study of monozygotic twins with inflammatory bowel disease. Study findings and constraints: TCRbeta diversity (inverse Simpson) was lower in IBD patients than in healthy co-twins. Twin concordance left repertoire similarity unchanged, with limited power a possible explanation for this lack of difference.

This CDR3 is built from 16 residues. From germline, CDR1 is SGHTA and CDR2 FQGNSA. This clonotype was obtained from a human donor with ulcerative colitis or Crohn's disease, or a healthy co-twin of an affected twin (not recorded which). Sequencing was done on a sample of blood. The chain links TRBV7-2 to TRBJ2-5; the TRBD2 assignment by TCRdb is unverifiable without DNA. CDR3 in amino acids: CASSRRTSGSVETQYF.